This entry concerns a single T cell receptor beta chain. This clone occurred once. The specificity of this receptor is unknown. No much larger clone exists at a distance of one base, and base qualities are not known. The data belong to a study of shared clonotypes between healthy human individuals (dated by TCRdb to the early 2020s). A note on the overall study: Three men and two women, aged 18 to 49 years, made up the cohort. For each donor, CD4 naive and CD4 memory were each run on three plates, CD8 naive on two plates, and CD8 memory on one plate. The study deeply sequenced blood TCR repertoires of about 5 healthy adults to estimate repertoire size and the extent of clonotype sharing between individuals. Libraries were prepared and TCR repertoires were sequenced by different laboratories using diverse techniques, in order to increase sequencing depth and limit assay-specific biases. Each donor's leukapheresis produced roughly between about 0.8 and 10 billion PBMCs. General study outcomes and caveats: Compared with non-shared clonotypes, the clonotypes found in all four sorted-subset donors had higher generation probabilities. Sampling was restricted to blood, and TCR repertoires in tissue are likely to differ from TCR repertoires in blood. Because the study included only a small number of donors, the genetic and exposure-history diversity represented was limited. Even with the large sequencing depth, rarefaction of the sorted-subset datasets indicated that sequencing was incomplete. Pairwise subsampling indicated that sequencing depth was expected to affect the degree of clonotype sharing among donors. When four donors were compared, the shared fraction of clonotypes was approximately 5% for naive CD4, over 3% for naive CD8, about 2.5% for memory CD4, and roughly 0.43% for memory CD8. Larger estimated clonotype richness was generally found for naive subsets than for memory subsets.

The germline V end is reduced by 7 bases and the J end by 3 bases; junction bases left unmatched: 10. Inclusive of the bounding cysteine and phenylalanine, the CDR3 is 16 residues long. The read is trimmed to its CDR3 DNA, 48 bases read in frame from base 1. Taken from the germline V gene, the CDR1 and CDR2 loops are MDHEN and SYDVKM. TCR CDR3 regions were amplified from genomic DNA by multiplex PCR using the deep immunoSEQ assay. For each cell subset, the extracted genomic DNA was distributed evenly across all wells of several immunoSEQ 96-well plates, and each plate served as one replicate. For sorted subsets, around 0.2 ug genomic DNA, equal to tens of thousands of T cell genomes, was loaded into each replicate PCR. Purified libraries were quantified with a Qubit 3.0 fluorometer, sized on a Bioanalyzer 2100, and re-quantified with the KAPA Library Quantification kit. Every immunoSEQ 96-well plate was sequenced on a separate single-read 150-cycle Illumina NextSeq 550 flow cell. The original methods were these. Because only junctional sequences without quality scores were contained in the immunoSEQ output, filtering matching that applied to full-length reads could not be performed. Sequences were annotated with PyIR, a Python wrapper for IgBLAST v1.9, using IMGT germline references to assign V/J genes and CDR3. Reads with weak V/J assignments (E-value above 1e-6), missing CDR3, stop codons, out-of-frame junctions, or ambiguous translated residues were removed. V3J clonotypes were defined as sequences sharing an identical inferred V gene, J gene, and CDR3 amino acid sequence. Percentage overlap between repertoires was calculated by dividing the number of shared unique clonotypes by the size of the smaller repertoire. RTK rarefaction, the Chao1 estimator, and Recon v2.1 estimates of unobserved clonotypes were used to assess repertoire richness. Generation probabilities for all TCRbeta clonotypes obtained by the gDNA method from a handful of donors were computed using OLGA. This immuneACCESS table, as held by TCRdb, lists in-frame sequences with V and J called but not all clones. Of the missing ones, under half trace to an unresolved V gene in checked studies; the others have no known cause. The DNA was the basis for D and trimming; V, J and clone size are from that table. The sample yields some 2.4 million clones; 80% to 95% were counted once. The top ten clones comprise 0.36% of the sample.

The donors were healthy, HIV-negative adults with no recently reported acute infections or vaccinations. Every donor was a Caucasian adult living in Nashville, Tennessee, USA. CD4+ T cells were enriched through magnetic negative selection, after which naive cells were positively selected on CD45RA and the remaining negative fraction served as the memory subset. Blood was obtained by leukapheresis, after which PBMCs were separated by Ficoll-Histopaque density gradient centrifugation and cryopreserved in liquid nitrogen vapor phase. Purity and quantity of every magnetically sorted T cell population were checked by analytical flow cytometry. From each sorted fraction, genomic DNA was isolated and quantified by UV absorbance on a Nanodrop 2000c.

The chain links TRBV28 with TRBJ1-5, and 9 junction bases match TRBD1. Source material: naive CD4+ T cells from PBMCs. Sample cell subset or site, as interpreted from the label and publication: CD45RA+ positively selected. The receptor comes from a man between 18 and 35 years old in good health. Some clones in this sample may be carry-over from other donors' samples. The CDR3 corresponds to CASTPRGQGNNQPQHF. In nucleotides, the sequence is TGTGCCAGCACCCCTCGGGGACAGGGAAACAATCAGCCCCAGCATTTT.